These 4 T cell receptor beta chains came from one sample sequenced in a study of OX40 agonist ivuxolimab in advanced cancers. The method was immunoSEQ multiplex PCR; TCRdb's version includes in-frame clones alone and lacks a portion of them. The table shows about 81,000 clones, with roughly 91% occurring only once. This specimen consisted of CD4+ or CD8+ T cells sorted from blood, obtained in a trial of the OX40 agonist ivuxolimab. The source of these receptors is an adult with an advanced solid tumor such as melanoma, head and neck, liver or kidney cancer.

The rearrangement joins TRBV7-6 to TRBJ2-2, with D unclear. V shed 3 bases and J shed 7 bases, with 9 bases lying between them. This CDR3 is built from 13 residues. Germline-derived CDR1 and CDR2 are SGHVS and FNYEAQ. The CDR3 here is CASSFGDGGELFF. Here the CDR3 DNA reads TGTGCCAGCAGCTTCGGAGACGGCGGGGAGCTGTTTTTT.

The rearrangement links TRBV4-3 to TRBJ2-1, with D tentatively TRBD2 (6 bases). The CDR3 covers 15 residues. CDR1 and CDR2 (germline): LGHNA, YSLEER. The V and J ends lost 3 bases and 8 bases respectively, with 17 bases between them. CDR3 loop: CASSHLGTLADEQFF. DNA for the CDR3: TGCGCCAGCAGCCATCTCGGGACTCTCGCGGATGAGCAGTTCTTC.

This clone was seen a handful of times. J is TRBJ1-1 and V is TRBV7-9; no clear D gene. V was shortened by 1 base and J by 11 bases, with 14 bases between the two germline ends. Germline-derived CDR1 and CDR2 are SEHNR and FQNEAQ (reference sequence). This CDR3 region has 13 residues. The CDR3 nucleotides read TGTGCCAGCAGCTTAGGAGGGAGACCTAGGGCTTTCTTT. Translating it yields CASSLGGRPRAFF.

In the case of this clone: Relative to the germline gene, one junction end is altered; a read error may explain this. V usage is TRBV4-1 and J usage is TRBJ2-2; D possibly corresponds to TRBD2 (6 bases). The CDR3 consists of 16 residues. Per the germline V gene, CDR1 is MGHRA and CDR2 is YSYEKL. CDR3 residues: CASTQSGQGNTGELFF. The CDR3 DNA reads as TGCGCCAGCACCCAAAGCGGGCAGGGGAACACCGGGGAGCTGTTTTTT.